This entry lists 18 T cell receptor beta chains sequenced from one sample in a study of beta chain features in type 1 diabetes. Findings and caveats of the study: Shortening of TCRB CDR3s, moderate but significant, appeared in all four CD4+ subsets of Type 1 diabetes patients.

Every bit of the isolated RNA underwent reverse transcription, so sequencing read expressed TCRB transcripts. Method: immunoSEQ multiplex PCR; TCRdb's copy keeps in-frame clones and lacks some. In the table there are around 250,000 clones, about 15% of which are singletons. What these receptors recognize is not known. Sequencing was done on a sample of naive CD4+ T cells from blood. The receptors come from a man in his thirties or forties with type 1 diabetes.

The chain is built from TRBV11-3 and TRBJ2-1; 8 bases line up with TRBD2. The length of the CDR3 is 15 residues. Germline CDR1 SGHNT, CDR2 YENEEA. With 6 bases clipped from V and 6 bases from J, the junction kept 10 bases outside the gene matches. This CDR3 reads CASSAGGGPINEQFF. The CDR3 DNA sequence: TGTGCCAGCAGTGCCGGGGGGGGCCCGATCAATGAGCAGTTCTTC.

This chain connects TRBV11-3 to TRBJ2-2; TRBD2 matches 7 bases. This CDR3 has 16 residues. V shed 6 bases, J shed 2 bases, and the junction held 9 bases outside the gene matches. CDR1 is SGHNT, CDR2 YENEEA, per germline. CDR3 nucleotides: TGTGCCAGCAGACCTCTGTCGGGGGGAAACACCGGGGAGCTGTTTTTT. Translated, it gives CASRPLSGGNTGELFF.

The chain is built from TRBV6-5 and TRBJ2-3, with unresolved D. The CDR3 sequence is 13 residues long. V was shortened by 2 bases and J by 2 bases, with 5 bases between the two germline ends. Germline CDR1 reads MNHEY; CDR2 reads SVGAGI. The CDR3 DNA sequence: TGTGCCAGCAGTTACCGGTTCACAGATACGCAGTATTTT. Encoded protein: CASSYRFTDTQYF.

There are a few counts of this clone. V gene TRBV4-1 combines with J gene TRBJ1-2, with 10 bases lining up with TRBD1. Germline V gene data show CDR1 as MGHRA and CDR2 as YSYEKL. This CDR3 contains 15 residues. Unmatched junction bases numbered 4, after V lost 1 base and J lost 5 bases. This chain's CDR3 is CASSQVRDRGYGYTF. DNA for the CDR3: TGCGCCAGCAGCCAAGTAAGGGACAGGGGATATGGCTACACCTTC.

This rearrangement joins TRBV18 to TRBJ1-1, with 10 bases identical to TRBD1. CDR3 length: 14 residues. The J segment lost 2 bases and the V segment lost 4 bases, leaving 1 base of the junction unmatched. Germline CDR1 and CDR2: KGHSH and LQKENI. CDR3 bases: TGTGCCAGCTCACGGGACAGGGGAAACACTGAAGCTTTCTTT. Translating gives CASSRDRGNTEAFF.

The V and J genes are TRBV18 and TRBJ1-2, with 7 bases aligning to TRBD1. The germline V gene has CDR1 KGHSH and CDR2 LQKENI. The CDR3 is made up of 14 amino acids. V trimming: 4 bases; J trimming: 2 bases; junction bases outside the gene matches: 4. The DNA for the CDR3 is TGTGCCAGCTCACTTGGACAGGACAACTATGGCTACACCTTC. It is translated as CASSLGQDNYGYTF.

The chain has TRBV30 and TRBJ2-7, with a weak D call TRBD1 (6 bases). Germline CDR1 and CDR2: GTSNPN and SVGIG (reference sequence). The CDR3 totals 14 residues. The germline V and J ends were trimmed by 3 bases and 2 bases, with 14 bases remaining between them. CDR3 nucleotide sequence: TGTGCCTGGAGAGCACAGGGTACTACCTACGAGCAGTACTTC. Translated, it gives CAWRAQGTTYEQYF.

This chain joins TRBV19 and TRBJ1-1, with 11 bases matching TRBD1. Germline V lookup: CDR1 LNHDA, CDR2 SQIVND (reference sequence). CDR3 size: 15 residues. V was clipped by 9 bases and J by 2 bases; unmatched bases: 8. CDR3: CASRDRGTLNTEAFF. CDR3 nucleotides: TGTGCCAGCAGGGACAGGGGGACGTTAAACACTGAAGCTTTCTTT.

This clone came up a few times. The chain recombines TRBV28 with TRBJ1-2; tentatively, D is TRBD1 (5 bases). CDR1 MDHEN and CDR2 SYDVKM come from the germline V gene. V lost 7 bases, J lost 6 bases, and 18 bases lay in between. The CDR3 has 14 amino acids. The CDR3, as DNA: TGTGCCAGCACGGCGGGGACCCAGATCAATGGCTACACCTTC. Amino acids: CASTAGTQINGYTF.

CDR3 in amino acids: CAWSDPGGIGNQPQHF. CDR3 in DNA: TGTGCCTGGAGTGACCCGGGGGGGATTGGCAATCAGCCCCAGCATTTT. The chain combines TRBV30 with TRBJ1-5, with D maybe TRBD1 (5 bases). This CDR3 is built from 16 residues. Germline CDR1 and CDR2: GTSNPN and SVGIG (reference sequence). The V gene lost 1 base and the J gene lost 2 bases, with 15 bases spanning the gap. The variable domain in full, completed from reference TRBV30 and TRBJ1-5, reads SQTIHQWPATLVQPVGSPLSLECTVEGTSNPNLYWYRQAAGRGLQLLFYSVGIGQISSEVPQNLSASRPQDRQFILSSKKLLLSDSGFYLCAWSDPGGIGNQPQHFGDGTRLSIL.

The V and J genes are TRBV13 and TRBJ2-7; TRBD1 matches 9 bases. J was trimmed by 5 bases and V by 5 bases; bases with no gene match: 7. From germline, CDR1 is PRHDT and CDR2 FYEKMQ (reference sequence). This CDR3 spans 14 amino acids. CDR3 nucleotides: TGTGCCAGCAGCCGGAGGGACAGGGACCACGAGCAGTACTTC. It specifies CASSRRDRDHEQYF.

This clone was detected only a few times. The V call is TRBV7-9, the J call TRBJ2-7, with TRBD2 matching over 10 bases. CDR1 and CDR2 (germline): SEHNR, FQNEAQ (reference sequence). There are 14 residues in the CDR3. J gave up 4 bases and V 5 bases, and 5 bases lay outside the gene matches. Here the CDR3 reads CASSRSGGGYEQYF. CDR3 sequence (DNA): TGTGCCAGCAGCCGGAGCGGGGGGGGGTACGAGCAGTACTTC.

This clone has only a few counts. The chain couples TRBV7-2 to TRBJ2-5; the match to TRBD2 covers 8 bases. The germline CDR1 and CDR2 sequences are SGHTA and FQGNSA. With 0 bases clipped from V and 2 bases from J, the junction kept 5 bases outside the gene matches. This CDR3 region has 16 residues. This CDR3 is CASSLALSGGQETQYF. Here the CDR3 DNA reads TGTGCCAGCAGCTTAGCATTGTCGGGGGGGCAAGAGACCCAGTACTTC. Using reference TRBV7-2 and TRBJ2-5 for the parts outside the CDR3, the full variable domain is GAGVSQSPSNKVTEKGKDVELRCDPISGHTALYWYRQSLGQGLEFLIYFQGNSAPDKSGLPSDRFSAERTGGSVSTLTIQRTQQEDSAVYLCASSLALSGGQETQYFGPGTRLLVL.

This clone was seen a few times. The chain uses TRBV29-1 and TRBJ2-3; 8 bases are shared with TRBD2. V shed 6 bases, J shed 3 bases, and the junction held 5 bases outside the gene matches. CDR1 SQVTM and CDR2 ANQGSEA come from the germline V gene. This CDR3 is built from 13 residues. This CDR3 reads CSVQTSVTDTQYF. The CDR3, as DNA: TGCAGCGTCCAGACTAGCGTAACAGATACGCAGTATTTT.

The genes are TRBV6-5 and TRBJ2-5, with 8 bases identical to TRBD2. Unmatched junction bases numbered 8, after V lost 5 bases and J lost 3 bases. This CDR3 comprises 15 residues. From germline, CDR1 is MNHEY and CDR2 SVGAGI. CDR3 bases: TGTGCCAGCAGTGGAACCGGACTAGCAGAAGAGACCCAGTACTTC. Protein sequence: CASSGTGLAEETQYF.

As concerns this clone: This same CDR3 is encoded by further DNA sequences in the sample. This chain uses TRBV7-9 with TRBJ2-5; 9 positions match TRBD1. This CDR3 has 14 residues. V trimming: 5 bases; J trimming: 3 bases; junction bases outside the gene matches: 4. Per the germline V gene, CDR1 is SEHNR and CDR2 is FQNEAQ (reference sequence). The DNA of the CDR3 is TGTGCCAGCAGCCGGGACAGGGAAGAAGAGACCCAGTACTTC. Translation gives CASSRDREEETQYF.

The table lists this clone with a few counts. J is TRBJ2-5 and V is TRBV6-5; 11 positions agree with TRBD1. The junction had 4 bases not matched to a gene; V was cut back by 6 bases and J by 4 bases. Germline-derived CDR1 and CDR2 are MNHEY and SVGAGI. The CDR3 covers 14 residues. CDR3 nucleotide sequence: TGTGCCAGCAGATCCGGGACAGGGGGAGAGACCCAGTACTTC. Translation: CASRSGTGGETQYF.

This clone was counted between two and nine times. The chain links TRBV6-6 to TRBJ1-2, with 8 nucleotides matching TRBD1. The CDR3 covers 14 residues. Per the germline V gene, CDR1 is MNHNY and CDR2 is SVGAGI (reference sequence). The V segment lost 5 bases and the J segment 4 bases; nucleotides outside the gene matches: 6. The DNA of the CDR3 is TGTGCCAGCAGTGAGGACAGGGCCAGCTATGGCTACACCTTC. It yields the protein CASSEDRASYGYTF.